This paragraph reports one T cell receptor beta chain. These data belong to a study of T cells and copy number aberrations in small-cell lung cancer. V was trimmed by 0 bases and J by 0 bases, leaving 10 bases between them. CDR1 SEHNR and CDR2 FQNEAQ come from the germline V gene (reference sequence). The CDR3 contains 16 residues. Assay used: immunoSEQ multiplex PCR; TCRdb lists only in-frame clones, some missing. The sample carries 500 to 600 clones, 75% to 90% recorded once. V and J are TRBV7-9 and TRBJ2-3; a possible D gene is TRBD2 (6 bases). The TCR sequence derives from a man aged 55-75 years with small cell lung cancer. The sequencing sample was made of tumor tissue. Here the CDR3 DNA reads TGTGCCAGCAGCTTAGCATTGAGCGGGAGCACAGATACGCAGTATTTT. It codes for CASSLALSGSTDTQYF.